This TCR beta chain was obtained from a study of T cells in Graves' hyperthyroidism and ophthalmopathy. Broader study findings: Peripheral blood also featured most of the thyroid clonotypes expanded above 0.001. Ophthalmopathy cases were set apart from stable hyperthyroidism by a 13 V-J model.

TCR beta CDR3 sequences were amplified from RNA transcripts. First-round RT-PCR with HTBI primers amplified the TCR CDR3 region. TCRdb recomputed calls from the multiplex PCR reads with MiXCR, one row per CDR3 protein. The sample records hundreds of thousands of distinct CDR3 sequences, about 16% being singletons. The CDR3 loop spans 16 amino acids. Germline V gene data show CDR1 as LNHNV and CDR2 as YYDKDF (reference sequence). Losses at the gene ends were 5 bases for V and 5 bases for J; bases not matched to a gene: 10. In the case of this clonotype: Its antigen remains unidentified.

Patients between 18 and 65 years old had hyperthyroidism, newly diagnosed and lasting under 2 months. Diagnosing involved the use of clinical symptoms, serum thyroxine and TRAb, thyroid ultrasound and orbital computed tomography. This clonotype originated in a woman under 40 with Graves' hyperthyroidism. The sample was blood. The rearrangement joins TRBV15 to TRBJ1-5, with 9 bases identical to TRBD1. The CDR3 region is CATSSRPWTGDQPQHF. CDR3 in DNA: TGTGCCACCAGCTCCCGTCCCTGGACAGGGGATCAGCCCCAGCATTTT.